Sequencing of this T cell receptor beta chain was carried out in a study of blood T cell repertoires in COVID-19 (dated by TCRdb to the early 2020s). In the study overall: Samples from collaborators originated in the United States, Italy and Spain and spanned both the acute and convalescent phases of COVID-19. The sample metadata nearly always contained a de-identified subject ID, COVID-19 status, age in years and sex. The repertoires were released in a freely available public database intended as a resource for research on the immune response to SARS-CoV-2. The material from the prospective study consisted of cDNA or gDNA derived from T cells, B-cell-depleted T cells, or PBMCs. Where HLA class I and class II types were available, the types were taken from metadata supplied by the sample provider, not from assay-based typing. The samples were drawn from the first 160 participants of the ongoing ImmuneRACE study and from 1,200 or so subjects provided by 6 global collaborators. Deeply sampled blood TCRbeta repertoires from subjects exposed to, actively infected with, or recovered from COVID-19 were included in the dataset. Findings and caveats that apply to the study as a whole: The quantity of clinical and demographic metadata differed by source and by participant and was supplied without curation.

Sequences MNHEY (CDR1) and SVGAGI (CDR2) are obtained from the germline V gene. The CDR3 starts with the cysteine, ends with the phenylalanine, and has 14 residues. The sequence is cut down to CDR3 DNA, 42 bases in frame from base 1. There are a few counts of this clone. The antigen it recognizes is unknown. Per-base qualities were not stored, and no clone one base away is much larger. Each collaborating institution followed its own protocols to collect whole blood in K2EDTA tubes. For TCRbeta analysis, collaborators shipped samples in one of three forms: frozen whole blood, isolated PBMCs, or DNA extracted from either of those sample types. The immunoSEQ Assay, a bias-controlled multiplex PCR, was used to amplify TCRbeta CDR3 regions from genomic DNA. In the authors' own workflow: The number of nucleated cells in each sample was estimated from the amplification of reference gene primers within the assay. Sequence reads were collapsed and filtered to measure the absolute abundance of every unique TCRbeta CDR3 rearrangement. Productive Simpson clonality was computed per sample as the square root of Simpson's diversity index over productive rearrangements. What TCRdb holds here is the immuneACCESS table cut down to in-frame rearrangements. Part of the clones is not present; checked against another copy, under half of the missing clones reflect an unresolved V gene, and the others are unexplained. D and trimming were read from the DNA, whereas the V and J calls and clone size are those reported in that table. The sample includes just over 60,000 clones, with 70% to 85% observed a single time. Over 15% of the sample rests with the top ten.

The chain employs TRBV6-5 and TRBJ2-1; TRBD2 agrees with 13 junctional bases. The sequence came from a man in his sixties with acute or convalescent COVID-19. Sequences were obtained from peripheral blood. The DNA sequence is given as TGTGCGGTTACAACTAGCGGGAGGGATTATGAGCAGTTCTTC. It translates as CAVTTSGRDYEQFF.